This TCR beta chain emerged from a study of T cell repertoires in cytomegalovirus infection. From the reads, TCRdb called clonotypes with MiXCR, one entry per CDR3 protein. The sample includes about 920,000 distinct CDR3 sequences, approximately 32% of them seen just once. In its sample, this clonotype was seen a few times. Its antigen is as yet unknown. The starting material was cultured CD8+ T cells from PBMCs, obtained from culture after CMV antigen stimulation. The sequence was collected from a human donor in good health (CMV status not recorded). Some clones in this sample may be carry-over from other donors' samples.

The CDR3 coding sequence is TGTGCCAGCAGCTATGTCGCTGAAGCTTTCTTT. This encodes CASSYVAEAFF. This chain links TRBV5-8 with TRBJ1-1; D is uncertain. This CDR3 region has 11 residues. Germline CDR1 and CDR2: SGHTS and YDEGEE. The V end lost 3 bases, the J end lost 6 bases, and 6 bases lay between the germline ends.